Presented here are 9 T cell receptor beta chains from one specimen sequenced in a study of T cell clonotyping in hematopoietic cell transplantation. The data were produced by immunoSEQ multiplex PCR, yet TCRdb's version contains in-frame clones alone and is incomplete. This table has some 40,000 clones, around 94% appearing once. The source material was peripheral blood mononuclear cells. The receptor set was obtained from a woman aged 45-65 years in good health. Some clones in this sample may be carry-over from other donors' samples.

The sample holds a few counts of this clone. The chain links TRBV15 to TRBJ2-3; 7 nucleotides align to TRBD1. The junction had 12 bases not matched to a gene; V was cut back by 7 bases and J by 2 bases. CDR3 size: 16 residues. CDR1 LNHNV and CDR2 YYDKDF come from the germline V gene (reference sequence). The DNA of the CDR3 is TGTGCCACCAAGGCTAACAGGGGTAGGCTCACAGATACGCAGTATTTT. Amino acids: CATKANRGRLTDTQYF.

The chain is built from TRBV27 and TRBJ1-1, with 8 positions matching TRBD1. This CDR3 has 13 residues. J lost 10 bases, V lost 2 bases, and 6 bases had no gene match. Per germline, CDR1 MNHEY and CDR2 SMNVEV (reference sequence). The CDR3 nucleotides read TGTGCCAGCAGTTTAGACAGGGGCCTCCGAGCTTTCTTT. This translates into CASSLDRGLRAFF.

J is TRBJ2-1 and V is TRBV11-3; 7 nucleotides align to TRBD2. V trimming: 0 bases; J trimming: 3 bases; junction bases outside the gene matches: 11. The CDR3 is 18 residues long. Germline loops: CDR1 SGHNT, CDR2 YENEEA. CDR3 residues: CASSLDPAVGGGYNEQFF. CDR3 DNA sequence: TGTGCCAGCAGCTTAGATCCTGCTGTAGGCGGGGGCTACAATGAGCAGTTCTTC. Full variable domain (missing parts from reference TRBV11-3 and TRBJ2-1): EAGVVQSPRYKIIEKKQPVAFWCNPISGHNTLYWYLQNLGQGPELLIRYENEEAVDDSQLPKDRFSAERLKGVDSTLKIQPAELGDSAVYLCASSLDPAVGGGYNEQFFGPGTRLTVL.

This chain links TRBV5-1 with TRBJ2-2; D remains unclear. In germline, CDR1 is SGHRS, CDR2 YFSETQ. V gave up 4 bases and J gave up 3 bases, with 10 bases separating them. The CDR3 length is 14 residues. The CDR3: CASSPSGYTGELFF. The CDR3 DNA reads TGCGCCAGCAGCCCGTCGGGTTACACCGGGGAGCTGTTTTTT.

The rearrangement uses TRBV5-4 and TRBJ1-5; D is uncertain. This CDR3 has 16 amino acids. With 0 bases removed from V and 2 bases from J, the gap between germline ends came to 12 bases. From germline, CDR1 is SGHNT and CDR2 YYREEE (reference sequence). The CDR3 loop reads CASSLGPLDGNQPQHF. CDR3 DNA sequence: TGTGCCAGCAGCTTGGGCCCTTTAGATGGCAATCAGCCCCAGCATTTT.

The CDR3 DNA sequence: TGCGCCAGCAGCCAACCCGGCCGACAGGCGCAAGAGACCCAGTACTTC. Translated: CASSQPGRQAQETQYF. The chain recombines TRBV4-1 with TRBJ2-5; D is perhaps TRBD1 (6 bases). Trimming removed 2 bases at V and 2 bases at J, with 15 bases between. Looked up from germline, CDR1 is MGHRA and CDR2 is YSYEKL. This CDR3 contains 16 residues.

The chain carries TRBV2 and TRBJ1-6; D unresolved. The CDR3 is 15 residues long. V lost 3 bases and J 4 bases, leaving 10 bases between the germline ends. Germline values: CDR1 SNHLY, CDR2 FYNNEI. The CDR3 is CASSEVGPYNSPLHF. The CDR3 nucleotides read TGTGCCAGCAGTGAGGTTGGACCGTATAATTCACCCCTCCACTTT. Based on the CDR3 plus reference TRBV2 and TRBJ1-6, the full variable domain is EPEVTQTPSHQVTQMGQEVILRCVPISNHLYFYWYRQILGQKVEFLVSFYNNEISEKSEIFDDQFSVERPDGSNFTLKIRSTKLEDSAMYFCASSEVGPYNSPLHFGNGTRLTVT.

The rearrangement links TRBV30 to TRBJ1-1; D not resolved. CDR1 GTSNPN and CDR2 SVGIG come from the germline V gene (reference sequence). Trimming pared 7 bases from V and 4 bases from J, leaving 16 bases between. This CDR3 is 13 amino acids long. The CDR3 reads CASIQTRGTEAFF. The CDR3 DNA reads TGTGCCTCGATACAGACCCGTGGCACTGAAGCTTTCTTT.

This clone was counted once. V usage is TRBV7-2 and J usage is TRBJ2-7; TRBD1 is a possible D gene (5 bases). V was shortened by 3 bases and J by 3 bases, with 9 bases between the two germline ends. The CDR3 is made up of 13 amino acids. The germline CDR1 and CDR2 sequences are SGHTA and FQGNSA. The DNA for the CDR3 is TGTGCCAGCAGCTTTACCAGGGTCTACGAGCAGTACTTC. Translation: CASSFTRVYEQYF.